A single sample gave rise to the 32 T cell receptor beta chains below, sequenced in a study of T cells after yellow fever vaccination. TCRdb reanalysed the 5' RACE reads using MiXCR and keeps one entry per CDR3 protein. Of some 300,000 distinct CDR3 sequences listed, 9.5% to 12% are singletons. The material was CD4+ T cells sorted from PBMCs, obtained 45 days after the yellow fever booster vaccination. All receptors come from a man younger than 35 who received the YFV17D yellow fever vaccine.

The V call is TRBV7-2, the J call TRBJ2-5, with 10 bases lining up with TRBD2. The V segment lost 3 bases and the J segment 3 bases; nucleotides outside the gene matches: 13. Germline lookup yields CDR1 SGHTA and CDR2 FQGNSA. This CDR3 region has 18 residues. The CDR3 DNA reads as TGTGCCAGCAGCTTTCGGGCTAGCGGGGGTATATTTGAAGAGACCCAGTACTTC. Translated, it gives CASSFRASGGIFEETQYF.

At least ten counts were recorded for this clonotype. CDR3 sequence: CASSLLPMNTEAFF. The CDR3 DNA reads TGCGCCAGCAGCTTGCTCCCAATGAACACTGAAGCTTTCTTT. The V call is TRBV5-1, the J call TRBJ1-1, with no clear D. There are 14 residues in the CDR3. Trimming took 1 base from V and 0 from J, leaving 7 bases between them. The V gene's germline CDR1 is SGHRS and CDR2 YFSETQ.

There are many counts of this clonotype. V gene TRBV7-2 combines with J gene TRBJ2-2, with 8 bases that match TRBD2. From germline, CDR1 is SGHTA and CDR2 FQGNSA. The CDR3 is 14 residues long. V lost 4 bases, J lost 6 bases, and 4 bases stayed unmatched. For the CDR3, the DNA is TGTGCCAGCAGCTCCGGGGGGGCCGCCGGGGAGCTGTTTTTT. This translates into CASSSGGAAGELFF.

This rearrangement joins TRBV7-2 to TRBJ2-3; TRBD2 matches 10 bases. The ends lost 4 bases at V and 7 bases at J; junction bases unmatched: 8. The CDR3 spans 15 residues. Germline loops: CDR1 SGHTA, CDR2 FQGNSA. The CDR3 region is CASSSSSGGQYTQYF. The DNA of the CDR3 is TGTGCCAGCAGCTCCTCTAGCGGGGGTCAGTATACGCAGTATTTT.

This clonotype was picked up a small number of times. The chain employs TRBV14 and TRBJ1-2; D ambiguous. Germline CDR1 reads SGHDN; CDR2 reads FVKESK. The CDR3 consists of 16 residues. The ends were cut back, 0 bases at V and 6 bases at J, with 17 bases in the middle. The CDR3 is CASSQDWRAGFNGYTF. In DNA, the CDR3 is TGTGCCAGCAGCCAAGATTGGCGGGCCGGGTTCAATGGCTACACCTTC.

With regard to this clonotype: A much larger clone sits a single nucleotide away, making a read error possible. The chain is built from TRBV12-3 or TRBV12-4 and TRBJ2-2; D remains ambiguous. This CDR3 has 14 amino acids. V was clipped by 8 bases and J by 4 bases, with 14 bases between them. CDR3 sequence reads: CASCLVWGTGELFF. The CDR3 nucleotides read TGTGCCAGCTGTCTCGTCTGGGGCACCGGGGAGCTGTTTTTT.

A note on this clonotype: A much larger clone is a single base away; this may be a read error. The rearrangement uses TRBV7-3 and TRBJ2-1; 9 bases map to TRBD2. The CDR3 extends over 16 amino acids. The V gene end was trimmed by 5 bases and the J gene end by 2 bases; junction bases not matched to a gene: 7. From germline, CDR1 is SGHTA and CDR2 FQGTGA. The CDR3 DNA reads as TGTGCCAGCAGCGCCTCTAGCGGGGTGGCCTACAATGAGCAGTTCTTC. Amino acid sequence: CASSASSGVAYNEQFF.

This clonotype was observed a few times. The chain recombines TRBV10-3 with TRBJ2-7, with D possibly TRBD1 on 6 matching bases. Germline V lookup: CDR1 ENHRY, CDR2 SYGVKD. Trimming shortened V by 10 bases and J by 3 bases, and 16 bases separated the two germline ends. The CDR3 sequence is 13 residues long. This chain's CDR3 is CATSQGDLYEQYV. The DNA for the CDR3 is TGTGCCACCTCACAGGGCGATCTCTACGAGCAGTACGTC.

This chain uses TRBV18 with TRBJ2-5, with a tentative D call TRBD1 (6 bases). The CDR3 covers 14 residues. Trimming pared 6 bases from V and 3 bases from J, leaving 14 bases between. Germline V gene data show CDR1 as KGHSH and CDR2 as LQKENI. The CDR3 here is CASSQVQGKETQYF. The CDR3, as DNA: TGTGCCAGCTCCCAAGTCCAGGGGAAAGAGACCCAGTACTTC.

This clonotype was recorded a few times. The rearrangement links TRBV20-1 to TRBJ2-7; 7 nucleotides align to TRBD1. Germline V gene data show CDR1 as DFQATT and CDR2 as SNEGSKA (reference sequence). The junction had 2 bases not matched to a gene; V was cut back by 6 bases and J by 0 bases. There are 12 residues in the CDR3. The CDR3 DNA follows: TGCAGTGCGCGGACAGGCTCCTACGAGCAGTACGTC. Its protein is CSARTGSYEQYV.

This clonotype came up many times. The gene calls are TRBV20-1 and TRBJ2-5; 11 nucleotides align to TRBD2. This CDR3 contains 14 residues. V lost 5 bases, J lost 4 bases, and 6 bases stayed unmatched. Germline V gene data show CDR1 as DFQATT and CDR2 as SNEGSKA (reference sequence). The CDR3 sequence is CSADSGGAGETQYF. DNA for the CDR3: TGCAGTGCTGATAGCGGGGGGGCAGGAGAGACCCAGTACTTC.

This clonotype was observed a few times. The chain couples TRBV4-3 to TRBJ1-1; D is unclear. V gave up 4 bases and J gave up 7 bases, with 19 bases separating them. The length of the CDR3 is 15 residues. Germline CDR1 and CDR2: LGHNA and YSLEER. CDR3 amino acids: CASSPTGGGRGEAFF. The CDR3 DNA follows: TGCGCCAGCAGCCCGACGGGTGGAGGGAGAGGTGAAGCTTTCTTT.

The sample holds many counts of this clonotype. The rearrangement links TRBV10-3 to TRBJ2-7, with D possibly TRBD1 on 5 matching bases. Trimming pared 3 bases from V and 2 bases from J, leaving 11 bases between. The CDR3 length is 14 residues. Germline CDR1 is ENHRY and CDR2 is SYGVKD. The CDR3 bases are TGTGCCATCAGTGACTTGCAGGGCACCTACGAGCAGTACTTC. Translated, it gives CAISDLQGTYEQYF.

The chain carries TRBV5-1 and TRBJ2-5, with unresolved D. Trimming took 0 bases from V and 5 from J, leaving 8 bases between them. CDR1 SGHRS and CDR2 YFSETQ come from the germline V gene. The CDR3 totals 13 residues. CDR3 in DNA: TGCGCCAGCAGCTTGGCGACTGACGAGACCCAGTACTTC. Translated: CASSLATDETQYF.

The rearrangement links TRBV18 to TRBJ2-2; D might be TRBD1 (6 bases). V lost 2 bases to trimming and J lost 4 bases, with 14 bases between them. The CDR3 spans 16 residues. Germline V gives CDR1 KGHSH, CDR2 LQKENI. CDR3 residues: CASSPRFSRGTGELFF. As DNA, the CDR3 is TGTGCCAGCTCACCAAGGTTCAGCAGGGGCACCGGGGAGCTGTTTTTT.

This clonotype has only a few counts. The J gene is TRBJ2-3, the V gene TRBV7-2, with D possibly matching TRBD1 (5 bases). This CDR3 has 12 residues. Deletions cut 4 bases from V and 7 bases from J, with 9 bases between. From germline, CDR1 is SGHTA and CDR2 FQGNSA. CDR3 nucleotides: TGTGCCAGCAGCTCTCAGGGATATACGCAGTATTTT. Residues: CASSSQGYTQYF.

The rearrangement uses TRBV12-2 and TRBJ1-5. TRBV12-2 is reported as a pseudogene. This CDR3 has 12 amino acids. This CDR3 is CASRLPDQPQHF. CDR3 DNA: TGTGCAAGTCGCTTACCGGATCAGCCCCAGCATTTT.

This clonotype was observed a handful of times. The J gene is TRBJ2-7, the V gene TRBV6-5; D possibly corresponds to TRBD1 (6 bases). The V gene's germline CDR1 is MNHEY and CDR2 SVGAGI. The V end was cut by 4 bases, the J end by 9 bases, with 19 bases between. The CDR3 consists of 14 residues. CDR3 bases: TGTGCCAGCAGTTCAACTCCCCAGGGGCTCCGGCAGTACTTC. The encoded protein is CASSSTPQGLRQYF.

This clonotype came up a few times. This sequence joins TRBV5-1 and TRBJ1-4, with a weak D call TRBD1 (5 bases). The CDR3 has 16 residues. Trimming left V 4 bases short and J 0 bases short, with 13 bases between. CDR1 is SGHRS, CDR2 YFSETQ, per germline. The CDR3 nucleotides are TGCGCCAGCAGCCCCAGCGGGGGTACAACTAATGAAAAACTGTTTTTT. Its translation is CASSPSGGTTNEKLFF.

The genes are TRBV5-1 and TRBJ1-1; no firm D call. Germline V gene data show CDR1 as SGHRS and CDR2 as YFSETQ. The V end was cut by 6 bases, the J end by 4 bases, with 13 bases between. The CDR3 has 13 residues. The CDR3: CASNPPASTEAFF. DNA of the CDR3: TGCGCCAGCAATCCCCCCGCGAGCACTGAAGCTTTCTTT.

This clonotype appeared many times. The gene calls are TRBV18 and TRBJ1-6, with D unresolved. Germline assignment: CDR1 KGHSH and CDR2 LQKENI. V lost 2 bases and J lost 14, with 13 bases in between. The CDR3 sequence is 13 residues long. This CDR3 is CASSPERLAALHF. The CDR3 nucleotides are TGTGCCAGCTCACCAGAGAGGCTAGCGGCCCTCCACTTT.

This clonotype was found a few times. The V call is TRBV4-1, the J call TRBJ1-6; D perhaps matches TRBD1 (5 bases). This CDR3 region has 15 residues. Trimming shortened V by 5 bases and J by 2 bases, and 10 bases separated the two germline ends. CDR1 is MGHRA and CDR2 is YSYEKL in the germline V gene. The CDR3, as DNA: TGCGCCAGCAGCTTTCGAGGGGCCTATAATTCACCCCTCCACTTT. The encoded protein is CASSFRGAYNSPLHF.

Only a few counts were recorded for this clonotype. The chain combines TRBV4-1 with TRBJ1-6; 7 bases line up with TRBD1. Per the germline V gene, CDR1 is MGHRA and CDR2 is YSYEKL. V shed 4 bases, J shed 4 bases, and the junction held 1 base outside the gene matches. The CDR3 spans 14 residues. CDR3 coding DNA: TGCGCCAGCAGCCGGGGACAGTATAATTCACCCCTCCACTTT. Protein product: CASSRGQYNSPLHF.

This clonotype was recorded a few times. The rearrangement uses TRBV7-2 and TRBJ1-4; tentatively, D is TRBD1 (6 bases). Trimming removed 2 bases from V and 0 bases from J, with 16 bases in between. The length of the CDR3 is 18 residues. Germline V lookup: CDR1 SGHTA, CDR2 FQGNSA. CDR3 amino acids: CASSLNVRGYATNEKLFF. CDR3 sequence (DNA): TGTGCCAGCAGCTTAAACGTCAGGGGCTACGCAACTAATGAAAAACTGTTTTTT.

This clonotype was observed a few times. The V gene is TRBV12-3 or TRBV12-4, the J gene TRBJ2-1; TRBD2 aligns across 7 bases. The CDR3 is made up of 14 amino acids. The J segment lost 0 bases and the V segment lost 6 bases, leaving 2 bases of the junction unmatched. The CDR3 reads CASSVAGSYNEQFF. The CDR3 DNA follows: TGTGCCAGCAGCGTAGCGGGCTCCTACAATGAGCAGTTCTTC.

This clonotype appeared a few times. The J gene is TRBJ1-2, the V gene TRBV5-5, with TRBD1 as a possible D gene (5 bases). The CDR3 is 15 amino acids. Germline assignment: CDR1 SGHKS and CDR2 YYEKEE (reference sequence). V was clipped by 0 bases and J by 1 base, with 10 bases between them. CDR3 DNA: TGTGCCAGCAGCTTGGACCCAGGGAGTAACTATGGCTACACCTTC. This sequence encodes CASSLDPGSNYGYTF.

The V call is TRBV6-1, the J call TRBJ2-2; D is unresolved. V shed 10 bases and J shed 0 bases, with 18 bases lying between them. The CDR3 has 16 residues. CDR1 and CDR2 (germline): MNHNS, SASEGT. CDR3 loop: CANSVGYLANTGELFF. CDR3 DNA: TGTGCCAACAGCGTGGGGTATCTAGCGAACACCGGGGAGCTGTTTTTT.

The chain combines TRBV6-6 with TRBJ1-2; TRBD1 agrees at 7 bases. V lost 0 bases, J lost 0 bases, and 4 bases stayed unmatched. The CDR3 covers 16 residues. In germline, CDR1 is MNHNY, CDR2 SVGAGI (reference sequence). CDR3 coding DNA: TGTGCCAGCAGTTACTCTATGGGACAGACTAACTATGGCTACACCTTC. As protein: CASSYSMGQTNYGYTF.

The chain carries TRBV28 and TRBJ2-7, with D possibly matching TRBD1 (5 bases). The CDR3 runs to 12 residues. Germline-derived CDR1 and CDR2 are MDHEN and SYDVKM. V was clipped by 2 bases and J by 6 bases, with 8 bases between them. CDR3 DNA sequence: TGTGCCAGCAGTTTAAAGGGGCTCGAGCAGTACGTC. Residues: CASSLKGLEQYV.

The gene calls are TRBV7-2 and TRBJ1-1; D ambiguous. The length of the CDR3 is 16 residues. Germline V gives CDR1 SGHTA, CDR2 FQGNSA. The V and J ends lost 5 bases and 4 bases respectively, with 20 bases between them. The CDR3 reads CASSVRLDTGGTEAFF. CDR3 sequence (DNA): TGTGCCAGCAGCGTGCGACTGGATACGGGAGGCACTGAAGCTTTCTTT.

The rearrangement links TRBV4-3 to TRBJ1-3; D is ambiguous. Germline V gives CDR1 LGHNA, CDR2 YSLEER. The CDR3 contains 16 residues. Trimming removed 0 bases from V and 4 bases from J, with 13 bases in between. CDR3 coding DNA: TGCGCCAGCAGCCAAGATTGGGCAGGTTCGGGAAACACCATATATTTT. It encodes CASSQDWAGSGNTIYF.

The chain uses TRBV7-2 and TRBJ2-5, with a tentative D call TRBD2 (5 bases). The CDR3 is 15 amino acids. Between the trimmed V and J ends, which lost 5 bases and 4 bases, there was a span of 17 bases. In germline, CDR1 is SGHTA, CDR2 FQGNSA. The DNA of the CDR3 is TGTGCCAGCAGCCACTGGACCGCCCGGGGAGAGACCCAGTACTTC. This translates into CASSHWTARGETQYF. The whole variable domain, remainder taken from reference TRBV7-2 and TRBJ2-5, is GAGVSQSPSNKVTEKGKDVELRCDPISGHTALYWYRQSLGQGLEFLIYFQGNSAPDKSGLPSDRFSAERTGGSVSTLTIQRTQQEDSAVYLCASSHWTARGETQYFGPGTRLLVL.